The TCR beta chain described here comes from a study of blood T cell repertoires in COVID-19 (dated by TCRdb to the early 2020s). The study in broad terms: Samples covering the acute and convalescent phases of COVID-19 were provided by collaborators in the United States, Italy and Spain. The material from the prospective study consisted of cDNA or gDNA derived from T cells, B-cell-depleted T cells, or PBMCs. Deeply sampled blood TCRbeta repertoires from subjects exposed to, actively infected with, or recovered from COVID-19 were included in the dataset. The repertoires were released in a freely available public database meant as a resource for research on the immune response to SARS-CoV-2. The samples were drawn from the first 160 participants of the ongoing ImmuneRACE study and from 1,254 subjects provided by 6 global collaborators. Nearly every sample came with metadata listing a de-identified subject ID, COVID-19 status, age in years and sex. Where HLA class I and class II types were available, the types were taken from metadata supplied by the sample provider, not from assay-based typing. Findings and caveats that apply to the study as a whole: Clinical and demographic metadata were provided uncurated, with the amount varying by source and participant.

V gives up 0 bases and J gives up 4 bases, and the segment between their germline ends measures 7 bases. From its cysteine to its phenylalanine, the CDR3 spans 14 amino acids. The DNA shown is the 42-base CDR3, in frame from base 1. CDR1 and CDR2, per the germline V gene, are MGHRA and YSYEKL. As concerns this clone: Its antigen remains undetermined. No base quality values were provided; no much bigger clone lies one nucleotide off.

The immunoSEQ Assay, a bias-controlled multiplex PCR, was used to amplify TCRbeta CDR3 regions from genomic DNA. On the authors' methods: The number of nucleated cells in each sample was estimated from the amplification of reference gene primers within the assay. To quantify the absolute abundance of each unique TCRbeta CDR3 rearrangement, sequence reads were collapsed and filtered. For each sample, productive Simpson clonality was calculated as the square root of Simpson's diversity index over productive rearrangements. Here the immuneACCESS table is served through TCRdb, limited to in-frame sequences with V and J called. Missing clones are a known gap in these copies; in checked studies unresolved V genes cover under half, and the rest lacks a known reason. That table gives V, J and clone size, and the DNA gave D and trimming. The sample has 400,000 to 450,000 clones on record, 70% to 90% of them singletons. The ten largest clones represent over 1.1% of the sample.

Each collaborating institution followed its own protocols to collect whole blood in K2EDTA tubes. Collaborator samples were shipped for TCRbeta analysis as frozen whole blood, isolated PBMCs, or DNA extracted from either sample type. This TCR was sampled from a woman in her 30s with active or convalescent COVID-19. The rearranged chain carries TRBV4-1 and TRBJ1-5, with no confident D gene call. The sample was peripheral blood. In nucleotides, the sequence is TGCGCCAGCAGCCAAGAGTCGGTAAATCAGCCCCAGCATTTT. Translated, it reads CASSQESVNQPQHF.